This T cell receptor beta chain was obtained from a study of response to subunit inactivated influenza vaccine. TCRdb called the RT-PCR reads again in MiXCR, with one record for every CDR3 protein. Of hundreds of thousands of distinct CDR3 sequences listed, around 10% were seen once; the top ten hold around 10%. The CDR3 is 17 amino acids. V shed 1 base, J shed 0 bases, and the junction held 9 bases outside the gene matches. CDR1 and CDR2 from the germline V gene are SGHKS and YYEKEE (reference sequence). The same specimen was also included in a second study, on T cells expressing NK-cell markers. That paper adds: The authors generated TCR beta cDNA through 5'RACE template switching with UMIs. It was sorted CD3+CD56-NKG2C+, CD3+CD56+NKG2C- and CD3+CD56+NKG2C+ T cells that provided the TCR beta repertoires. One of eight sequenced donors was HCMV-seronegative; the other seven were seropositive. Only alpha-beta TCR T cells were sorted in several experiments, using an anti-gamma-delta TCR antibody. Questions lingered over whether expanded NKG2C+ T cell clones were HCMV-specific.

The receptor comes from a man between 45 and 60 years old who received an inactivated influenza vaccine. This chain connects TRBV5-5 to TRBJ2-5; TRBD2 aligns across 7 bases. The source material was PBMCs from blood, sampled on the day of vaccination. CDR3 coding DNA: TGTGCCAGCAGCTTGATTCCTAGCGGCGAAAACCAAGAGACCCAGTACTTC. It is translated as CASSLIPSGENQETQYF.